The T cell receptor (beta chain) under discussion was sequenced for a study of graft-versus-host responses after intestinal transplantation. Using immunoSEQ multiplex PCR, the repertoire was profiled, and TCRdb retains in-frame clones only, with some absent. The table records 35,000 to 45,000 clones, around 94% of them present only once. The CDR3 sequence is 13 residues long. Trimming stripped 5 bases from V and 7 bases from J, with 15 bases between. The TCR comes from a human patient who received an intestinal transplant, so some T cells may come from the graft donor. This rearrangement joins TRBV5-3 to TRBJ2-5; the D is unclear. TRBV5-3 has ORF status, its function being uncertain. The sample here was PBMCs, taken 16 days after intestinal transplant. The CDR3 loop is CARRPPPPGTQYF. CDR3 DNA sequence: TGTGCCAGAAGGCCCCCCCCGCCGGGGACCCAGTACTTC.